This T cell receptor beta chain was obtained from a study of CD4+ T cells in melanoma. Findings and caveats of the study: CD8+ T cell, macrophage and B cell function reportedly correlated with neoantigen-specific CD4+ T cells. Diverse differentiation states were reported for melanoma neoantigen-specific CD4+ T cells.

Clones were read by immunoSEQ multiplex PCR, and TCRdb kept only the in-frame ones, dropping some. The sample shows over 130,000 clones, about nine tenths of them seen only once. The CDR3 is 14 residues long. Germline CDR1 and CDR2: SGHDN and FVKESK. V was trimmed by 0 bases and J by 10 bases, leaving 15 bases between them. This clone has a handful of counts. Its antigen is as yet unknown. The genes are TRBV14 and TRBJ1-2; a possible D gene is TRBD1 (5 bases). This TCR derives from a human donor with melanoma. CDR3 nucleotides: TGTGCCAGCAGCCAAGAGAGTAGGGGAAGGGACTACACCTTC. As protein: CASSQESRGRDYTF.